The rows below give T cell receptor beta chains drawn from one sample of a study of OX40 agonist ivuxolimab in advanced cancers. Measured with immunoSEQ multiplex PCR; TCRdb has only the in-frame clones, and not every one. There are roughly 64,000 clones in the sample; around 89% occur only once, and roughly an eighth lies in the top ten. The sequenced sample was CD4+ or CD8+ T cells sorted from blood, obtained in a trial of the OX40 agonist ivuxolimab. The receptors were sampled from an adult with an advanced solid tumor such as melanoma, head and neck, liver or kidney cancer. Each CDR3 is given with its conserved first and last residue. The D gene is left open where the match is weak. A row's size may be missing; if present it is once, few, many or a size class.

cdr3_nt cdr3_aa d_call clone_size j_call v_call
TGTGCCAGCCAACTCAAACAGGGCCCTCAAGCCGGGGAGCTGTTTTTT CASQLKQGPQAGELFF - - TRBJ2-2 TRBV25-1
TGTGCCAGCAGTTTATCAGGACTCCAGAATCAGCCCCAGCATTTT CASSLSGLQNQPQHF - - TRBJ1-5 TRBV27
TGTGCCAGCAGCTTAGGCGCAGGGGTTAGCTATGGCTACACCTTC CASSLGAGVSYGYTF - - TRBJ1-2 TRBV7-9
TGCAGCGTTGAAGGGTTACCTTACTCTGGAAACACCATATATTTT CSVEGLPYSGNTIYF - - TRBJ1-3 TRBV29-1
TGTGCCAGCAGTGAAGACAGGGGAAGGGGCAATCAGCCCCAGCATTTT CASSEDRGRGNQPQHF TRBD1 - TRBJ1-5 TRBV6-1
TGTGCCAGCAGTCCACAATCGAACACCGGGGAGCTGTTTTTT CASSPQSNTGELFF - - TRBJ2-2 TRBV27
TGTGCCAGCAGTTTCGGCGCGGGACCCCTCTACGAGCAGTACTTC CASSFGAGPLYEQYF - - TRBJ2-7 TRBV27
TGTGCCAGCAGCTTAGCGGGAACTAAAGAGACCCAGTACTTC CASSLAGTKETQYF - - TRBJ2-5 TRBV7-9
TGTGCCAGCAGTCGCCAGGGGTACTACGAGCAGTACTTC CASSRQGYYEQYF - - TRBJ2-7 TRBV27
TGCGCCAGCAGCTCCGGACTCCCCCTAAGCTACGAGCAGTACTTC CASSSGLPLSYEQYF - once TRBJ2-7 TRBV5-1
TGTGCCAGCAGCTTAGAGGGATCGAGTACTGAAGCTTTCTTT CASSLEGSSTEAFF - - TRBJ1-1 TRBV11-2
TGCAGCGTTGAACAGGGGGCTGGAAACATTCAGTACTTC CSVEQGAGNIQYF TRBD1 once TRBJ2-4 TRBV29-1
TGCGCCAGCAGTCCAGCGGGAGATTCAGATACGCAGTATTTT CASSPAGDSDTQYF TRBD2 - TRBJ2-3 TRBV10-1
TGTGCCAGCAGCTCCATTGGGACTAGCGGGAGCATCTACGAGCAGTACTTC CASSSIGTSGSIYEQYF TRBD2 - TRBJ2-7 TRBV7-2
TGTGCCACCAGCAGAGATCGGGACAGTCGGAATGGCTACACCTTC CATSRDRDSRNGYTF TRBD1 - TRBJ1-2 TRBV15
TGTGCCAGCAGCCCTGGCGGGACTGGGGCCAACGTCCTGACTTTC CASSPGGTGANVLTF - - TRBJ2-6 TRBV11-3
TGTGCCAGCAGTTTACAGGGGGCCAATCAGCCCCAGCATTTT CASSLQGANQPQHF TRBD1 - TRBJ1-5 TRBV27
TGCGCCAGCAGTGAGAGGATAGCGGGACGCAATGAGCAGTTCTTC CASSERIAGRNEQFF TRBD2 - TRBJ2-1 TRBV10-1
TGTGCCAGCAGTCCGAGGTACTCCTACAATGAGCAGTTCTTC CASSPRYSYNEQFF - - TRBJ2-1 TRBV6-9
TGTGCCAGCAGCTTGTATCAGGGCGAAAAACTGTTTTTT CASSLYQGEKLFF - - TRBJ1-4 TRBV5-4
TGTGCCAGCAGCCGGGGACAGGGGAGGGCGAACACCGGGGAGCTGTTTTTT CASSRGQGRANTGELFF TRBD1 - TRBJ2-2 TRBV7-3
TGTGCCACTACTAGGTCTAGCACAGATACGCAGTATTTT CATTRSSTDTQYF - - TRBJ2-3 TRBV11-2
TGTGCCAGCAGTACTCCGGGACAGGTCGGATCGAAAGAGACCCAGTACTTC CASSTPGQVGSKETQYF TRBD1 - TRBJ2-5 TRBV5-8
TGCGCCAGCAGCCAAGTACAGCCTTCCTACAATGAGCAGTTCTTC CASSQVQPSYNEQFF - - TRBJ2-1 TRBV4-1
TGTGCCAGCAGCAGGGGACAGTCCCACTATGGCTACACCTTC CASSRGQSHYGYTF TRBD1 - TRBJ1-2 TRBV9
TGTGCCAGCAGTTTGGGGACAGGCTCCTATAATTCACCCCTCCACTTT CASSLGTGSYNSPLHF TRBD1 - TRBJ1-6 TRBV27
TGTGCCAGCAGGGGACAGTCCTACGAGCAGTACTTC CASRGQSYEQYF TRBD1 once TRBJ2-7 TRBV2
TGTGCCAGCAGCTTAGAGTTCGCTTTGTCCTACGAGCAGTACTTC CASSLEFALSYEQYF - - TRBJ2-7 TRBV7-8
TGTGCCAGCAGTTCCTCTCTTGGGCTAGCGGGAGAAGGCTACGAGCAGTACTTC CASSSSLGLAGEGYEQYF TRBD2 - TRBJ2-7 TRBV28
TGTGCCATCGCAACGGTAGCGGGGGCACTGGAGCAGTACTTC CAIATVAGALEQYF TRBD2 - TRBJ2-7 TRBV6-5
TGTGCCAGCTCACCCCTGGGGACTAGCGGGCCCACAGATACGCAGTATTTT CASSPLGTSGPTDTQYF TRBD2 - TRBJ2-3 TRBV18
TGTGCCAGCAGTTCCTATAGCGGGTATGACTCCTACAATGAGCAGTTCTTC CASSSYSGYDSYNEQFF TRBD2 - TRBJ2-1 TRBV7-6
TGTGCCTGGAGTTTGCGGAGCTCCTACAATGAGCAGTTCTTC CAWSLRSSYNEQFF - - TRBJ2-1 TRBV30
TGTGCCAGCAGCCTGACGGGGAAGGGGGACACTGAAGCTTTCTTT CASSLTGKGDTEAFF - - TRBJ1-1 TRBV5-6
TGTGCCACCAGCGGGGGGAGGGCGGACTACGAGCAGTACTTC CATSGGRADYEQYF TRBD2 - TRBJ2-7 TRBV15
TGTGCCAGCAGCTTGGTAGTCGGGGGCCTGAACACTGAAGCTTTCTTT CASSLVVGGLNTEAFF - - TRBJ1-1 TRBV5-6
TGTGCCAGCAGTTCTTGGGACTGGGAGCAGTTCTTC CASSSWDWEQFF - - TRBJ2-1 TRBV25-1
TGTGCCAGCAGGTTAGCGGGAGGCAACTCCTACGAGCAGTACTTC CASRLAGGNSYEQYF TRBD2 - TRBJ2-7 TRBV2
TGCGCCAGCAGTGAGGGGCAGGGCACTGAAGCTTTCTTT CASSEGQGTEAFF - - TRBJ1-1 TRBV10-2